Included here is one T cell receptor (beta chain) sequence, with context. Its antigen is not known. TCRdb ran MiXCR on the reads and lists one entry per CDR3 protein. The profile covers about 78,000 distinct CDR3 sequences, with 40% appearing a single time and approximately 93% taken by the ten largest. Germline V gene data show CDR1 as MDHEN and CDR2 as SYDVKM. The CDR3 has 17 amino acids. After removal of 5 bases from V and 1 base from J, the junction contained 8 bases not matched to a gene. The data belong to a study of T cell repertoires in cytomegalovirus infection. Study-wide context: Indications of both CMV infection and matching HLA type were provided by public TCR beta signatures.

Notes on the study in general: The ex vivo response showed dominance by HLA-C-restricted CMV-specific TCR beta clonotypes. Identification of carriers of CMV plus the relevant HLA was performed using cumulative public TCR beta family frequency.

Sequences were derived from CD8+ T cells from cultured PBMCs, sampled from culture after CMV antigen stimulation. This rearrangement joins TRBV28 to TRBJ2-4, with 10 positions matching TRBD2. The sequence was obtained from a human donor in good health (CMV status not recorded). Some clones in this sample may be carry-over from other donors' samples. Here the CDR3 DNA reads TGTGCCAGCAGTACTCCTAGCGGGAGCGCCGCCAAAAACATTCAGTACTTC. Its protein product is CASSTPSGSAAKNIQYF. The variable domain in full, completed from reference TRBV28 and TRBJ2-4, reads DVKVTQSSRYLVKRTGEKVFLECVQDMDHENMFWYRQDPGLGLRLIYFSYDVKMKEKGDIPEGYSVSREKKERFSLILESASTNQTSMYLCASSTPSGSAAKNIQYFGAGTRLSVL.